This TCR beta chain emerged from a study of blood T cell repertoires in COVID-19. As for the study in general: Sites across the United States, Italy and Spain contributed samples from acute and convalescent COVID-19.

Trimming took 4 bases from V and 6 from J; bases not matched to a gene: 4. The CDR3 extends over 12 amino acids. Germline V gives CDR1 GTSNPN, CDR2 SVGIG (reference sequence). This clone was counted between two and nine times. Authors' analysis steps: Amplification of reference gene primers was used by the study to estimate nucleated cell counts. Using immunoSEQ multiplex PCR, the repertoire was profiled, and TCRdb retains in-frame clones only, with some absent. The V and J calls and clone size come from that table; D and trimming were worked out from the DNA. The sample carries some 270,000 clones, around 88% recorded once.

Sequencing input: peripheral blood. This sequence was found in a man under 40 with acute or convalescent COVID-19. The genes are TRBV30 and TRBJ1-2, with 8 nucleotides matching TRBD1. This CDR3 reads CAWTGGADGYTF. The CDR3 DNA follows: TGTGCCTGGACAGGGGGCGCGGATGGCTACACCTTC.